The source of this T cell receptor beta chain is a study of beta chain features in type 1 diabetes. Study-level results: Moderate but significant shortening of TCRB CDR3s was recorded in all four CD4+ subsets from Type 1 diabetes patients.

All of the sorted populations showed purity greater than 98%. As every portion of the isolated RNA was reverse transcribed, the sequencing read expressed TCRB transcripts. Sequencing was performed with immunoSEQ multiplex PCR; in TCRdb, only in-frame clones are kept and a portion is missing. Found here are fewer than 70,000 clones, approximately 60% of them singletons; the top ten hold 0.29%. Comments on this clone: The antigen is unknown.

The V end lost 2 bases, the J end lost 0 bases, and 14 bases lay between the germline ends. The CDR3 is 16 residues long. Germline CDR1 reads PRHDT; CDR2 reads FYEKMQ (reference sequence). The sequencing input was stem cell memory CD4+ T cells from blood. This clonotype was sampled from a woman in her twenties or thirties with type 1 diabetes. The chain employs TRBV13 and TRBJ2-7; maybe TRBD2 (6 bases). CDR3 amino acids: CASSLRLGLTSYEQYF. CDR3 coding DNA: TGTGCCAGCAGCTTAAGACTCGGACTAACCTCCTACGAGCAGTACTTC. Combining the CDR3 with reference TRBV13 and TRBJ2-7 gives the whole variable domain AAGVIQSPRHLIKEKRETATLKCYPIPRHDTVYWYQQGPGQDPQFLISFYEKMQSDKGSIPDRFSAQQFSDYHSELNMSSLELGDSALYFCASSLRLGLTSYEQYFGPGTRLTVT.